Given below is one TCR beta chain in context. TCRdb's table, derived via immunoSEQ multiplex PCR, lists solely in-frame clones and lacks some. The table includes approximately 300,000 clones, 90% detected once. This entry is derived from a study of blood T cell repertoires in COVID-19. The CDR3 is made up of 15 amino acids. Germline values: CDR1 KGHSH, CDR2 LQKENI. After removal of 6 bases from V and 2 bases from J, the junction contained 6 bases not matched to a gene. This clonotype was obtained from a woman aged 30 to 39 who had been exposed to COVID-19. The sequenced sample consisted of PBMCs or T cells enriched from blood (not recorded which). The rearrangement uses TRBV18 and TRBJ1-5, with 8 bases aligning to TRBD1. Here the CDR3 DNA reads TGTGCCAGCTCGCCAACGACAGGGGGCAATCAGCCCCAGCATTTT. It yields the protein CASSPTTGGNQPQHF.